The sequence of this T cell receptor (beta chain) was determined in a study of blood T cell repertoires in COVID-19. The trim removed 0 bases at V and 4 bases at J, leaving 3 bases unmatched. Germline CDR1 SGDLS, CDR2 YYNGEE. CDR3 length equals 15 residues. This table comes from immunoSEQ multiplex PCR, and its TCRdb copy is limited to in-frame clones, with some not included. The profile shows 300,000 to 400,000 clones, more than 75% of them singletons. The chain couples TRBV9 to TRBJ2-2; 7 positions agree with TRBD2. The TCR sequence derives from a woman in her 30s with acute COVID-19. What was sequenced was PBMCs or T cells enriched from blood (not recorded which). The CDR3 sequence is CASSVVGGSTGELFF. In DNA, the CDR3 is TGTGCCAGCAGCGTAGTCGGGGGGAGCACCGGGGAGCTGTTTTTT.